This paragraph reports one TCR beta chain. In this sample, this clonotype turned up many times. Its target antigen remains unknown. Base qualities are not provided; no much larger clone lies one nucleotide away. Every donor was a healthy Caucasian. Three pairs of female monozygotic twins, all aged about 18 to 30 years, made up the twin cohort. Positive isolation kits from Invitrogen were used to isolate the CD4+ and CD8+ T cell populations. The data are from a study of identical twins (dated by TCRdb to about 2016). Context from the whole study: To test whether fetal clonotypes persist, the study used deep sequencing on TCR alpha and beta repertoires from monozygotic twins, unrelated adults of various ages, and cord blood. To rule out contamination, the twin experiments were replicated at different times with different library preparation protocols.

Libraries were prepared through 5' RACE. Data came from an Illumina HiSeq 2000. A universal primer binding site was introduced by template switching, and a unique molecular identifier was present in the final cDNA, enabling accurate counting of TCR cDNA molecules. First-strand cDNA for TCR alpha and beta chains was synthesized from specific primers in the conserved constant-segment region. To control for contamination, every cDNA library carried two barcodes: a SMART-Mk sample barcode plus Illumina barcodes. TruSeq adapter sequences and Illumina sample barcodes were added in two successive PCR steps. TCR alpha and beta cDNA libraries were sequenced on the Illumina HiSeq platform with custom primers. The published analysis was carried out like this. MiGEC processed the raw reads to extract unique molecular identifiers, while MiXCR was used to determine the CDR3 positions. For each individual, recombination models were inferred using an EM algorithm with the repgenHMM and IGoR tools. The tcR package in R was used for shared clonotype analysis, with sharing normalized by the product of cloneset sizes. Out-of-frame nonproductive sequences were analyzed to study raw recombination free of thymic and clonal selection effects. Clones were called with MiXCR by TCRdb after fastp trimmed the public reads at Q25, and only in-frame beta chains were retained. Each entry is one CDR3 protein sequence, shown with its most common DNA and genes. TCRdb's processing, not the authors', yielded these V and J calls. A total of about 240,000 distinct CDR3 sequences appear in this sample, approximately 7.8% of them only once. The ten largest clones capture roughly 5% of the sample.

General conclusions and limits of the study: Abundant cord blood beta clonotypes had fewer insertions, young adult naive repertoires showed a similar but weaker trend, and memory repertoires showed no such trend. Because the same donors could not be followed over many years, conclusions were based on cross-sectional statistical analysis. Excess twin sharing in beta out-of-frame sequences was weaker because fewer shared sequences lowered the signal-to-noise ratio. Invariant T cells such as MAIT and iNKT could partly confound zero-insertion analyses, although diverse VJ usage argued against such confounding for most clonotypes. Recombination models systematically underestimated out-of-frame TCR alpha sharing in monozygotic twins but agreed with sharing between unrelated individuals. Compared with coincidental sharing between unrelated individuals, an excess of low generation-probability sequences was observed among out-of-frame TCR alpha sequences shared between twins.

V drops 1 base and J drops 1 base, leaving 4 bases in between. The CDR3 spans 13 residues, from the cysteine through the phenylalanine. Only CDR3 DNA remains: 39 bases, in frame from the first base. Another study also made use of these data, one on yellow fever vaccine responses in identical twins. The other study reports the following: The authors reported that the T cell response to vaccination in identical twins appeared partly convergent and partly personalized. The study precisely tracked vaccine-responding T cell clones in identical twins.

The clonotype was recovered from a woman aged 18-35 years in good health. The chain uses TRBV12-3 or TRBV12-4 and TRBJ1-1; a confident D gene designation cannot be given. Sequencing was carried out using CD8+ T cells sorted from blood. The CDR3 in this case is CASSLVGNTEAFF. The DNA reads TGTGCCAGCAGTTTAGTTGGGAACACTGAAGCTTTCTTT.